This TCR beta chain was captured by sequencing in a study of cytomegalovirus exposure and HLA in healthy donors. The wider study: Prior work identified about 120 million unique TCR beta sequences in about 179 million T cells. Points from the study as a whole: It was in a later analysis that TCR association rates were seen to vary by HLA locus, highest for DRB1 and lowest for HLA-C.

The V and J ends lost 3 bases and 2 bases, in that order; junction bases with no gene match: 6. The germline V gene has CDR1 LNHDA and CDR2 SQIVND (reference sequence). The CDR3 extends over 16 amino acids. Remarks on this clone: The antigen is unknown.

This PCR relied on a set of 60 Vbeta primers and 13 Jbeta primers. Original processing methods: Around 80 million unique TCR beta chains, roughly 11 million of them shared, were counted by a later analysis. Generated by immunoSEQ multiplex PCR, the TCRdb table keeps only in-frame clones and is missing some. The DNA gave D and trimming, while V, J and clone size come from that table. The sample shows 200,000 or so clones, 78% of them seen only once. Material: PBMCs. The receptor was isolated from a woman between 25 and 40 years old in good health and CMV-seropositive. This chain uses TRBV19 with TRBJ1-1; 10 nucleotides match TRBD1. CDR3 loop: CASSMGGTGANTEAFF. DNA for the CDR3: TGTGCCAGTAGTATGGGGGGGACAGGGGCCAACACTGAAGCTTTCTTT.